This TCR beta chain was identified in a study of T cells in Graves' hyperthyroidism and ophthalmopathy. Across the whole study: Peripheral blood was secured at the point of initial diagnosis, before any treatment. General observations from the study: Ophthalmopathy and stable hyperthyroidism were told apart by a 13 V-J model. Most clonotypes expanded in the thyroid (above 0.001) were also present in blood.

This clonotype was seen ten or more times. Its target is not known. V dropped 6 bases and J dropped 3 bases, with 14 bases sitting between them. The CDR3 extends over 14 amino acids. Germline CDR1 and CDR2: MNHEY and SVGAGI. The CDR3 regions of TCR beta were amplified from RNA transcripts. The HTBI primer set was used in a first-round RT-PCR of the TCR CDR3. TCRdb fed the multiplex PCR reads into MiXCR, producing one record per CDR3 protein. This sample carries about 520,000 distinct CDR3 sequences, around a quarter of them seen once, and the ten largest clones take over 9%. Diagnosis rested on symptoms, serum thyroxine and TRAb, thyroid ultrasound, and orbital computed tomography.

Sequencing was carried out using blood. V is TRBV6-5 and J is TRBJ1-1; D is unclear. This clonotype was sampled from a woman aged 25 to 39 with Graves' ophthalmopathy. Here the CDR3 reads CASRRALRDTEAFF. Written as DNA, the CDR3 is TGTGCCAGCAGACGGGCCCTTCGGGACACTGAAGCTTTCTTT.